A selection of T cell receptor beta chains follows, all from one sample in a study of human T cells and chemical hapten exposure. MiXCR was run by TCRdb on the RACE reads, yielding one entry per CDR3 protein. Seen here are about 290,000 distinct CDR3 sequences, approximately 7.5% observed once, and the top ten hold 1.2%. The sample was whole blood, taken in connection with sensitization to the hapten diphenylcyclopropenone (DPC). All receptors derive from a young man with alopecia areata. Some clones in this sample may be carry-over from other donors' samples. CDR3s include the opening cysteine and the closing phenylalanine or tryptophan. Each record gives: J gene, clone size, V gene, D gene, CDR3 protein, CDR3 DNA. A D gene is named only where the DNA matches it firmly. Size is omitted from some rows. Given values are once, few, many or a class for expanded clones.

j_gene: TRBJ1-2; abundance: few; v_gene: TRBV27; d_gene: TRBD1; CDR3aa: CASSLTTEQGKSYGYTF; CDR3nt: TGTGCCAGCAGTCTAACTACTGAACAGGGGAAATCCTATGGCTACACCTTC
j_gene: TRBJ2-5; abundance: .; v_gene: TRBV7-2; d_gene: .; CDR3aa: CASSSFDSSQYF; CDR3nt: TGTGCCAGCAGCTCCTTCGACAGCTCCCAGTACTTC
j_gene: TRBJ2-6; abundance: .; v_gene: TRBV7-2; d_gene: .; CDR3aa: CASSLGGDSGANVLTF; CDR3nt: TGTGCCAGCAGCTTAGGCGGCGACTCTGGGGCCAACGTCCTGACTTTC
j_gene: TRBJ1-1; abundance: many; v_gene: TRBV6-2/TRBV6-3; d_gene: .; CDR3aa: CASSYADRNTEAFF; CDR3nt: TGTGCCAGCAGTTACGCCGACAGAAACACTGAAGCTTTCTTT
j_gene: TRBJ2-5; abundance: many; v_gene: TRBV12-3/TRBV12-4; d_gene: .; CDR3aa: CASSPPGAETQYF; CDR3nt: TGTGCCAGCAGCCCGCCCGGGGCAGAGACCCAGTACTTC
j_gene: TRBJ2-3; abundance: .; v_gene: TRBV28; d_gene: .; CDR3aa: CASSSSEGHTDTQYF; CDR3nt: TGTGCCAGCAGCTCAAGCGAGGGGCACACAGATACGCAGTATTTT
j_gene: TRBJ2-1; abundance: many; v_gene: TRBV5-1; d_gene: .; CDR3aa: CASRGQGGYNEQFF; CDR3nt: TGCGCCAGCAGAGGACAGGGAGGGTACAATGAGCAGTTCTTC
j_gene: TRBJ1-5; abundance: few; v_gene: TRBV4-3; d_gene: .; CDR3aa: CASSQDGAGSLQPQHF; CDR3nt: TGCGCCAGCAGCCAAGACGGGGCAGGGTCGTTGCAGCCCCAGCATTTT
j_gene: TRBJ2-7; abundance: few; v_gene: TRBV3-1; d_gene: TRBD2; CDR3aa: CASSDLSGTSGGQSSYEQYF; CDR3nt: TGTGCCAGCAGCGATTTATCCGGGACTAGCGGGGGGCAATCTTCCTACGAGCAGTACTTC
j_gene: TRBJ2-7; abundance: .; v_gene: TRBV11-1; d_gene: .; CDR3aa: CASSRIGYEQYF; CDR3nt: TGTGCCAGCAGTCGGATCGGGTACGAGCAGTACTTC
j_gene: TRBJ2-2; abundance: once; v_gene: TRBV6-2/TRBV6-3; d_gene: .; CDR3aa: CASSPPRRRDTGELFF; CDR3nt: TGTGCCAGCAGTCCACCTCGACGGCGTGACACCGGGGAGCTGTTTTTT
j_gene: TRBJ2-1; abundance: .; v_gene: TRBV27; d_gene: TRBD2; CDR3aa: CASTQLAGGPNEQFF; CDR3nt: TGTGCCAGCACCCAACTAGCGGGGGGGCCCAATGAGCAGTTCTTC
j_gene: TRBJ1-5; abundance: few; v_gene: TRBV7-9; d_gene: TRBD1; CDR3aa: CASSLDREVNQPQHF; CDR3nt: TGTGCCAGCAGCCTCGACAGGGAGGTCAATCAGCCCCAGCATTTT
j_gene: TRBJ1-2; abundance: .; v_gene: TRBV10-2; d_gene: .; CDR3aa: CATREEQDYGYTF; CDR3nt: TGCGCCACCCGGGAGGAACAGGACTATGGCTACACCTTC
j_gene: TRBJ1-6; abundance: .; v_gene: TRBV6-2/TRBV6-3; d_gene: TRBD1; CDR3aa: CASSSHGQGGSPLHF; CDR3nt: TGTGCCAGCAGTTCCCACGGACAGGGCGGTTCACCCCTCCACTTT
j_gene: TRBJ1-5; abundance: many; v_gene: TRBV7-2; d_gene: .; CDR3aa: CASSLTSGNQPQHF; CDR3nt: TGTGCCAGCAGCTTGACATCAGGCAATCAGCCCCAGCATTTT
j_gene: TRBJ1-2; abundance: many; v_gene: TRBV6-5; d_gene: .; CDR3aa: CASSTGSAGYTF; CDR3nt: TGTGCCAGCAGTACTGGTTCTGCTGGCTACACCTTC
j_gene: TRBJ2-1; abundance: few; v_gene: TRBV4-3; d_gene: TRBD2; CDR3aa: CASSLYGSGGVYNEQFF; CDR3nt: TGCGCCAGCAGTCTCTACGGTAGCGGGGGGGTTTACAATGAGCAGTTCTTC
j_gene: TRBJ1-2; abundance: many; v_gene: TRBV7-6; d_gene: TRBD1; CDR3aa: CASSQTGTEGYTF; CDR3nt: TGTGCCAGCAGCCAAACCGGGACAGAAGGCTACACCTTC
j_gene: TRBJ2-1; abundance: .; v_gene: TRBV12-3/TRBV12-4; d_gene: .; CDR3aa: CASSSGQPNEQFF; CDR3nt: TGTGCCAGCAGCTCAGGACAGCCGAATGAGCAGTTCTTC
j_gene: TRBJ1-2; abundance: many; v_gene: TRBV6-2/TRBV6-3; d_gene: .; CDR3aa: CASSGQTNYGYTF; CDR3nt: TGTGCCAGCAGTGGACAGACAAACTATGGCTACACCTTC
j_gene: TRBJ2-3; abundance: few; v_gene: TRBV7-9; d_gene: .; CDR3aa: CASSSTAGATPVGTDTQYF; CDR3nt: TGTGCCAGCAGCTCTACCGCGGGGGCCACTCCGGTGGGCACAGATACGCAGTATTTT
j_gene: TRBJ2-1; abundance: .; v_gene: TRBV12-3/TRBV12-4; d_gene: TRBD2; CDR3aa: CASSIAGGKYNEQFF; CDR3nt: TGTGCCAGCAGTATAGCGGGGGGAAAGTACAATGAGCAGTTCTTC
j_gene: TRBJ2-3; abundance: .; v_gene: TRBV7-2; d_gene: .; CDR3aa: CASSFSVGTDTQYF; CDR3nt: TGTGCCAGCAGCTTTTCAGTCGGCACAGATACGCAGTATTTT
j_gene: TRBJ2-7; abundance: .; v_gene: TRBV18; d_gene: TRBD1; CDR3aa: CASSLSGTGGWNEQYF; CDR3nt: TGTGCCAGCTCACTCTCCGGGACAGGGGGCTGGAACGAGCAGTACTTC
j_gene: TRBJ1-2; abundance: many; v_gene: TRBV29-1; d_gene: .; CDR3aa: CSARTEANYGYTF; CDR3nt: TGCAGCGCCAGGACAGAAGCTAACTATGGCTACACCTTC
j_gene: TRBJ2-3; abundance: few; v_gene: TRBV14; d_gene: .; CDR3aa: CASSQRRTDTQYF; CDR3nt: TGTGCCAGCAGCCAACGGAGGACAGATACGCAGTATTTT
j_gene: TRBJ1-2; abundance: .; v_gene: TRBV7-2; d_gene: .; CDR3aa: CASSLYGQNYGYTF; CDR3nt: TGTGCCAGCAGCTTATACGGGCAGAACTATGGCTACACCTTC
j_gene: TRBJ2-7; abundance: many; v_gene: TRBV25-1; d_gene: .; CDR3aa: CASSDRGNEQYF; CDR3nt: TGTGCCAGCAGTGACAGGGGTAACGAGCAGTACTTC
j_gene: TRBJ1-1; abundance: few; v_gene: TRBV12-3/TRBV12-4; d_gene: .; CDR3aa: CASSSGGVNTEAFF; CDR3nt: TGTGCCAGCAGTTCGGGGGGGGTGAACACTGAAGCTTTCTTT
j_gene: TRBJ2-2; abundance: few; v_gene: TRBV6-2/TRBV6-3; d_gene: .; CDR3aa: CASIPGTDMLVGELFF; CDR3nt: TGTGCCAGCATCCCCGGGACTGACATGCTGGTCGGGGAGCTGTTTTTT
j_gene: TRBJ1-3; abundance: .; v_gene: TRBV3-1; d_gene: .; CDR3aa: CASSQVSRNTIYF; CDR3nt: TGTGCCAGCAGCCAAGTTTCACGAAACACCATATATTTT
j_gene: TRBJ1-1; abundance: few; v_gene: TRBV12-3/TRBV12-4; d_gene: TRBD1; CDR3aa: CASSSQLGQGTTEAFF; CDR3nt: TGTGCCAGCAGTTCACAACTGGGACAGGGGACCACTGAAGCTTTCTTT
j_gene: TRBJ2-3; abundance: few; v_gene: TRBV7-9; d_gene: .; CDR3aa: CASSLDRTKSTDTQYF; CDR3nt: TGTGCCAGCAGCTTAGATAGGACAAAGAGCACAGATACGCAGTATTTT
j_gene: TRBJ1-2; abundance: few; v_gene: TRBV4-3; d_gene: .; CDR3aa: CASSQGELYGYTF; CDR3nt: TGCGCCAGCAGCCAGGGAGAACTCTATGGCTACACCTTC
j_gene: TRBJ2-5; abundance: few; v_gene: TRBV6-2/TRBV6-3; d_gene: .; CDR3aa: CASSYAAETQYF; CDR3nt: TGTGCCAGCAGTTATGCGGCTGAGACCCAGTACTTC